The entry below describes one T cell receptor (beta chain). These data come from a study of blood T cells in healthy people across ages. In germline, CDR1 is MNHEY, CDR2 SMNVEV (reference sequence). The CDR3 is 16 residues long. The V gene end was trimmed by 6 bases and the J gene end by 1 base; junction bases not matched to a gene: 9. Through a sample-barcoded 5' primer and a J-beta primer mix, a second PCR was run for about 6 to 11 cycles. Each cDNA molecule was tagged by a template-switch adaptor that had 12 random nucleotides. In TCRdb, the 5' RACE reads were re-called with MiXCR into one record per CDR3 protein. The repertoire holds over a million distinct CDR3 sequences, approximately 42% seen once, with around 8% in the top ten.

Sequenced: blood. This receptor was identified in a woman younger than 30 in good health. This rearrangement joins TRBV27 to TRBJ1-5; 7 bases fit TRBD1. CDR3 coding DNA: TGTGCCAGCAGCAAAGACAGGGTCCTGAGCAATCAGCCCCAGCATTTT. Translation gives CASSKDRVLSNQPQHF.